The 21 T cell receptor beta chains presented below share a single source sample, sequenced in a study of blood T cell repertoires in COVID-19. Using immunoSEQ multiplex PCR, the repertoire was profiled, and TCRdb retains in-frame clones only, with some absent. The sample lists around 94,000 clones; approximately 86% were seen once. The sample taken for sequencing was peripheral blood. The origin of the receptors is a man older than 75 with acute or convalescent COVID-19.

This clone has more than one count but fewer than ten. The gene calls are TRBV6-5 and TRBJ1-5, with D maybe TRBD1 (5 bases). V was trimmed by 6 bases and J by 4 bases, leaving 13 bases between them. Germline V gene lookup returns CDR1 MNHEY and CDR2 SVGAGI. This CDR3 is built from 14 residues. This chain's CDR3 is CASRKQGQNQPQHF. CDR3 DNA sequence: TGTGCCAGCAGAAAGCAGGGTCAGAATCAGCCCCAGCATTTT.

The chain couples TRBV5-1 to TRBJ1-4, with D unclear. The V gene's germline CDR1 is SGHRS and CDR2 YFSETQ. With 4 bases removed from V and 0 bases from J, the gap between germline ends came to 16 bases. This CDR3 has 17 residues. This CDR3 reads CASSQRSPGSTNEKLFF. For the CDR3, the DNA is TGCGCCAGCAGCCAAAGAAGCCCGGGGTCAACTAATGAAAAACTGTTTTTT.

The chain joins TRBV6-5 to TRBJ2-2, with TRBD2 matching over 8 bases. The CDR3 is 16 amino acids. The V and J ends lost 1 base and 0 bases, in that order; junction bases with no gene match: 1. CDR1 and CDR2 (germline): MNHEY, SVGAGI. The CDR3 loop reads CASSYFSGANTGELFF. The DNA of the CDR3 is TGTGCCAGCAGTTACTTTAGCGGGGCGAACACCGGGGAGCTGTTTTTT.

The CDR3 here is CASSPPTGVRNTEAFF. CDR3 nucleotide sequence: TGTGCCAGCTCACCACCGACAGGGGTGAGGAACACTGAAGCTTTCTTT. The chain combines TRBV18 with TRBJ1-1; TRBD1 matches 8 bases. The CDR3 loop spans 16 amino acids. Germline CDR1 reads KGHSH; CDR2 reads LQKENI. Trimming removed 0 bases from V and 1 base from J; junction bases left unmatched: 4.

This rearrangement joins TRBV5-4 to TRBJ1-2; 8 bases match TRBD1. Unmatched junction bases numbered 9, after V lost 2 bases and J lost 3 bases. This CDR3 is built from 16 residues. Germline V CDR1 and CDR2: SGHNT, YYREEE (reference sequence). As DNA, the CDR3 is TGTGCCAGCAGCTTCCCAGGGGGCGCGAGAGACTATGGCTACACCTTC. This sequence encodes CASSFPGGARDYGYTF.

This clone was recorded a few times. This rearrangement joins TRBV29-1 to TRBJ2-1; 15 bases map to TRBD2. J gave up 0 bases and V 1 base, and 10 bases lay outside the gene matches. The germline CDR1 and CDR2 sequences are SQVTM and ANQGSEA. There are 20 residues in the CDR3. The DNA for the CDR3 is TGCAGCGTTGAAGTTACACCCGGGACTAGCGGGAGGTACTCCTACAATGAGCAGTTCTTC. It specifies CSVEVTPGTSGRYSYNEQFF.

This chain uses TRBV27 with TRBJ2-7; 10 positions match TRBD2. The junction had 7 bases not matched to a gene; V was cut back by 0 bases and J by 5 bases. The CDR3 runs to 16 residues. Germline CDR1 reads MNHEY; CDR2 reads SMNVEV (reference sequence). CDR3 bases: TGTGCCAGCAGTTTATCCGCTAGCGGGAGAACGGACGAGCAGTACTTC. Amino acids: CASSLSASGRTDEQYF.

The J gene is TRBJ2-1, the V gene TRBV7-2; D remains ambiguous. The CDR3 is made up of 13 amino acids. CDR1 and CDR2 (germline): SGHTA, FQGNSA. Trimming took 7 bases from V and 10 from J, leaving 17 bases between them. CDR3 sequence: CASIQPPGAEQFF. The DNA for the CDR3 is TGTGCCAGCATCCAACCCCCTGGAGCGGAGCAGTTCTTC.

This clone has a single count. This chain connects TRBV15 to TRBJ2-3; D call uncertain. This CDR3 has 13 amino acids. Germline values: CDR1 LNHNV, CDR2 YYDKDF (reference sequence). The V gene lost 4 bases and the J gene lost 2 bases, with 7 bases spanning the gap. This CDR3 is CATSNSPTDTQYF. CDR3 DNA sequence: TGTGCCACCAGCAACTCCCCCACAGATACGCAGTATTTT.

The rearrangement uses TRBV5-4 and TRBJ2-2; tentative D call: TRBD1 (5 bases). In germline, CDR1 is SGHNT, CDR2 YYREEE (reference sequence). This CDR3 region has 15 residues. V lost 4 bases and J lost 1, with 11 bases in between. This CDR3 reads CASSRPDRNTGELFF. In DNA form, the CDR3 reads TGTGCCAGCAGCCGACCCGACAGGAACACCGGGGAGCTGTTTTTT.

The chain couples TRBV4-2 to TRBJ1-1; D is uncertain. CDR1 and CDR2 (germline): LGHNA, YNFKEQ. The CDR3 covers 15 residues. Trimming cost V 0 bases and J 6 bases, with 14 bases left between them. The CDR3 nucleotides read TGTGCCAGCAGCCAAGACAGTTGGGGAGAGGCTGAAGCTTTCTTT. The encoded protein is CASSQDSWGEAEAFF.

V usage is TRBV5-1 and J usage is TRBJ2-2, with 7 bases fitting TRBD1. Germline-derived CDR1 and CDR2 are SGHRS and YFSETQ. This CDR3 comprises 15 residues. V gave up 4 bases and J gave up 4 bases; unmatched junction bases: 7. CDR3 in amino acids: CASSPTAGGTGELFF. The CDR3, as DNA: TGCGCCAGCAGCCCGACGGCAGGGGGCACCGGGGAGCTGTTTTTT.

The chain is built from TRBV11-2 and TRBJ1-3; D unclear. The CDR3 is 15 residues long. The V gene's germline CDR1 is SGHAT and CDR2 FQNNGV. Trimming shortened V by 6 bases and J by 1 base, and 13 bases separated the two germline ends. The CDR3 loop reads CASSFGRGSGNTIYF. CDR3 coding DNA: TGTGCCAGCAGTTTTGGGAGAGGGTCTGGAAACACCATATATTTT.

The rearrangement links TRBV28 to TRBJ2-2, with TRBD2 as a possible D gene (6 bases). CDR1 is MDHEN and CDR2 is SYDVKM in the germline V gene. Trimming shortened V by 6 bases and J by 5 bases, and 13 bases separated the two germline ends. The CDR3 sequence is 14 residues long. CDR3 in DNA: TGTGCCAGCAGGGCCGGGACTCCTACCGGGGAGCTGTTTTTT. This sequence encodes CASRAGTPTGELFF.

The V gene is TRBV11-3, the J gene TRBJ2-7; D gene uncertain. The CDR3 totals 14 residues. CDR1 is SGHNT and CDR2 is YENEEA in the germline V gene. V was pared by 2 bases and J by 0 bases, with 8 bases between. In nucleotides, the CDR3 is TGTGCCAGCAGCTTATCCGGGTCCTCCTACGAGCAGTACTTC. It is translated as CASSLSGSSYEQYF.

This chain uses TRBV7-8 with TRBJ2-2; D ambiguous. This CDR3 has 14 amino acids. Germline-derived CDR1 and CDR2 are SGHVS and FQNEAQ. V was clipped by 0 bases and J by 8 bases, with 10 bases between them. The DNA of the CDR3 is TGTGCCAGCAGCTTAGCGCCACTCGGGGGGGAGCTGTTTTTT. This translates into CASSLAPLGGELFF.

V usage is TRBV2 and J usage is TRBJ2-1, with 9 nucleotides matching TRBD2. There are 14 residues in the CDR3. Germline loops: CDR1 SNHLY, CDR2 FYNNEI. V shed 7 bases and J 2 bases; nucleotides not matched to a gene: 3. The CDR3 nucleotides read TGTGCCAGCACTAGCGGGATTCCCTACAATGAGCAGTTCTTC. Its protein is CASTSGIPYNEQFF.

V usage is TRBV15 and J usage is TRBJ2-1; 14 bases agree with TRBD2. Germline CDR1 and CDR2: LNHNV and YYDKDF (reference sequence). This CDR3 has 15 amino acids. Losses at the gene ends were 4 bases for V and 9 bases for J; bases not matched to a gene: 5. The CDR3, as DNA: TGTGCCACCAGCATGGGACTAGCGGGAGTAATTGAGCAGTTCTTC. It encodes CATSMGLAGVIEQFF. Full variable domain (missing parts from reference TRBV15 and TRBJ2-1): DAMVIQNPRYQVTQFGKPVTLSCSQTLNHNVMYWYQQKSSQAPKLLFHYYDKDFNNEADTPDNFQSRRPNTSFCFLDIRSPGLGDTAMYLCATSMGLAGVIEQFFGPGTRLTVL.

The chain recombines TRBV6-6 with TRBJ2-3, with D perhaps matching TRBD1 (6 bases). The germline V and J ends were trimmed by 8 bases and 0 bases, with 15 bases remaining between them. Germline CDR1 MNHNY, CDR2 SVGAGI (reference sequence). The CDR3 loop spans 15 amino acids. The CDR3 DNA reads TGTGCCAGCCTCAGGACAGCGGCTAGCACAGATACGCAGTATTTT. It encodes CASLRTAASTDTQYF.

This chain links TRBV9 with TRBJ2-7; 7 bases match TRBD2. V lost 0 bases, J lost 4 bases, and 4 bases stayed unmatched. The germline V gene has CDR1 SGDLS and CDR2 YYNGEE. There are 14 residues in the CDR3. The CDR3 nucleotides read TGTGCCAGCAGCGTAGCTACGGGGGGTTACGAGCAGTACTTC. Translated: CASSVATGGYEQYF.

The gene calls are TRBV27 and TRBJ2-3; 7 positions agree with TRBD1. With V trimmed by 5 bases and J by 0 bases, 8 bases remained unmatched. The CDR3 totals 16 residues. The V gene's germline CDR1 is MNHEY and CDR2 SMNVEV (reference sequence). The CDR3 loop reads CASSLTGVTSTDTQYF. CDR3 bases: TGTGCCAGCAGTCTAACAGGGGTAACCAGCACAGATACGCAGTATTTT.